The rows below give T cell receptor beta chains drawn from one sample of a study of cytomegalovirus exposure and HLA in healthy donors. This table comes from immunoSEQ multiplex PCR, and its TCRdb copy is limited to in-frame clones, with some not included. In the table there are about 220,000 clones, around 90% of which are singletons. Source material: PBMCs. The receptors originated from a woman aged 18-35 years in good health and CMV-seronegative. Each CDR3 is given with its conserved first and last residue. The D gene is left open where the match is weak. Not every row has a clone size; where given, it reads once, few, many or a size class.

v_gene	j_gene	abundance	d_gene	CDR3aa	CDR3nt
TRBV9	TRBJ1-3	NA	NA	CASSVEPQGAGNTIYF	TGTGCCAGCAGCGTAGAGCCCCAGGGTGCTGGAAACACCATATATTTT
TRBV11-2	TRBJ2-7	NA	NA	CASSILPYEQYF	TGTGCCAGCAGCATCCTCCCCTACGAGCAGTACTTC
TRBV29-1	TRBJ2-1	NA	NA	CSVDWEANEQFF	TGCAGCGTTGACTGGGAGGCCAATGAGCAGTTCTTC
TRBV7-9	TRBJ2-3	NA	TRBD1	CASSSRDRGSHTQYF	TGTGCCAGCAGCTCCCGGGACAGGGGCAGTCATACGCAGTATTTT
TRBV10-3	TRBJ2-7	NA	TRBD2	CAISPRGTSGRHTYEQYF	TGTGCCATCAGCCCACGTGGGACTAGCGGACGCCATACCTACGAGCAGTACTTC
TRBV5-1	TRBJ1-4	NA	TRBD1	CASSSGGGAEEKLFF	TGCGCCAGCAGCTCTGGAGGGGGCGCAGAGGAAAAACTGTTTTTT
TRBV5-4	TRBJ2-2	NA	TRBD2	CASSLGRGGPAGELFF	TGTGCCAGCAGCTTGGGCCGGGGGGGGCCCGCCGGGGAGCTGTTTTTT
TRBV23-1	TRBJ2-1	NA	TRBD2	CASGHRGLREFYNEQFF	TGCGCCAGCGGCCACCGGGGGTTGCGGGAGTTTTACAATGAGCAGTTCTTC
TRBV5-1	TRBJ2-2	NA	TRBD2	CASIQAGGPGTGELFF	TGCGCCAGCATCCAAGCGGGAGGGCCGGGCACCGGGGAGCTGTTTTTT
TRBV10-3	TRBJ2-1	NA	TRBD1	CAMTGGVDNEQFF	TGTGCCATGACAGGGGGCGTAGACAATGAGCAGTTCTTC
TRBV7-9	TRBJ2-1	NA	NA	CASSLARGTTSEQFF	TGTGCCAGCAGCTTAGCGCGGGGGACAACTAGTGAGCAGTTCTTC
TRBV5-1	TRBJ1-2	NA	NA	CASSLPGSYYGYTF	TGCGCCAGCAGCTTGCCAGGGTCTTACTATGGCTACACCTTC
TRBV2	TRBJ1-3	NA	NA	CASNPLGGPGNTIYF	TGTGCCAGTAACCCACTGGGAGGGCCTGGAAACACCATATATTTT
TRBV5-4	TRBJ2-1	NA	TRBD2	CASSSTSGSYNEQFF	TGTGCCAGCAGCTCGACTAGCGGGAGTTACAATGAGCAGTTCTTC
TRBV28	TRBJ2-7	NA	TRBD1	CASSRGRSYEQYF	TGTGCCAGCAGTAGGGGGCGCTCCTACGAGCAGTACTTC
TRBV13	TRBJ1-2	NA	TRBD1	CASSQSTGQGRANYGYTF	TGTGCCAGCAGCCAAAGCACGGGACAGGGGAGAGCTAACTATGGCTACACCTTC
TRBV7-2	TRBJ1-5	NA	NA	CASSPKDSHQPQHF	TGTGCCAGCAGCCCCAAGGACAGTCATCAGCCCCAGCATTTT
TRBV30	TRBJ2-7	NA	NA	CAWSVDRSNYEQYF	TGTGCCTGGAGTGTAGACAGGTCCAACTACGAGCAGTACTTC
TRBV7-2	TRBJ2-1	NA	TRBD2	CASSQGGTSGYNEQFF	TGTGCCAGCAGCCAGGGGGGGACTAGCGGCTACAATGAGCAGTTCTTC
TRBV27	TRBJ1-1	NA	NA	CASSLAGDPGTEAFF	TGTGCCAGCAGCCTCGCCGGGGATCCGGGCACTGAAGCTTTCTTT
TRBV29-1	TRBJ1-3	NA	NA	CSVRGLLVDTIYF	TGCAGCGTTAGGGGCCTCCTGGTTGACACCATATATTTT
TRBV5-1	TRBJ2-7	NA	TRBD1	CASSPGQGNGEQYF	TGCGCCAGCAGCCCTGGACAGGGGAATGGCGAGCAGTACTTC
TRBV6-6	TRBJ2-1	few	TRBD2	CASSYGTSNNEQFF	TGTGCCAGCAGTTACGGGACTAGTAACAATGAGCAGTTCTTC
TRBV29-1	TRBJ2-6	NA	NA	CSVGQARSGANVLTF	TGCAGCGTTGGACAGGCCCGCTCTGGGGCCAACGTCCTGACTTTC
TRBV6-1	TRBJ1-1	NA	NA	CASFNGGLGTEAFF	TGTGCCAGCTTCAACGGGGGTCTCGGCACTGAAGCTTTCTTT
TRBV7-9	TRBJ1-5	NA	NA	CASSLGSQPQHF	TGTGCCAGCAGCTTGGGGAGTCAGCCCCAGCATTTT
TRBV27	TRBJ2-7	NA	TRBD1	CASSLTGRYEQYF	TGTGCCAGCAGTTTGACAGGGAGATACGAGCAGTACTTC
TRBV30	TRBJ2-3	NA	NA	CAWARPAGFTDTQYF	TGTGCCTGGGCCCGCCCGGCGGGGTTCACAGATACGCAGTATTTT
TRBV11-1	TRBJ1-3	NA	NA	CASSLTSYGNTIYF	TGTGCCAGCAGCTTAACGAGTTACGGAAACACCATATATTTT
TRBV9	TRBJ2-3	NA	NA	CASSVLGAGSTDTQYF	TGTGCCAGCAGCGTACTTGGGGCGGGGAGCACAGATACGCAGTATTTT
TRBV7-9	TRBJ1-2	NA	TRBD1	CASSGTGNYGYTF	TGTGCCAGCAGTGGGACAGGGAACTATGGCTACACCTTC